This is a list of T cell receptor beta chains from one sample in a study of T cells after yellow fever vaccination. TCRdb itself ran the 5' RACE reads through MiXCR, one entry per CDR3 protein. Counted here are roughly 520,000 distinct CDR3 sequences, 21% occurring once; the ten biggest clones make up 16%. This specimen consisted of PBMCs, obtained roughly 20 days after the first yellow fever vaccination. Source of these receptors: a man in his late teens or twenties who received the YFV17D yellow fever vaccine. The conserved cysteine and the conserved F or W are not part of the CDR3 here. A D gene is named only where the DNA matches it firmly.

V gene: TRBV7-3
J gene: TRBJ1-1
D gene: NA
CDR3 protein: ASSPTSLGTEAF

V gene: TRBV20-1
J gene: TRBJ2-5
D gene: TRBD1
CDR3 protein: SAPPTGRETQY

V gene: TRBV20-1
J gene: TRBJ1-5
D gene: NA
CDR3 protein: SARSGGDAGQPQH

V gene: TRBV19
J gene: TRBJ2-1
D gene: TRBD2
CDR3 protein: ASSFHSRTSGEYEQF

V gene: TRBV5-1
J gene: TRBJ1-6
D gene: NA
CDR3 protein: ASSLDRFTNSPLH

V gene: TRBV7-2
J gene: TRBJ1-6
D gene: NA
CDR3 protein: ASSLGADYNSPLH

V gene: TRBV7-9
J gene: TRBJ2-5
D gene: NA
CDR3 protein: ASTSLGETQY

V gene: TRBV12-3/TRBV12-4
J gene: TRBJ1-2
D gene: NA
CDR3 protein: ASRTLGGYT

V gene: TRBV12-3/TRBV12-4
J gene: TRBJ1-2
D gene: NA
CDR3 protein: ASSPGESLRYT

V gene: TRBV7-2
J gene: TRBJ2-3
D gene: TRBD2
CDR3 protein: ASSVGGGAQDTQY

V gene: TRBV5-1
J gene: TRBJ1-1
D gene: TRBD1
CDR3 protein: ASSLGVTGARDTEAF

V gene: TRBV27
J gene: TRBJ1-1
D gene: NA
CDR3 protein: ASGQGGTEAF

V gene: TRBV6-2/TRBV6-3
J gene: TRBJ1-2
D gene: TRBD1
CDR3 protein: ASTIHRDRSLPYGYT

V gene: TRBV7-8
J gene: TRBJ2-3
D gene: NA
CDR3 protein: ASSSNSRTDTQY

V gene: TRBV7-3
J gene: TRBJ1-1
D gene: NA
CDR3 protein: ASSLGGGYTEAF

V gene: TRBV6-4
J gene: TRBJ2-3
D gene: NA
CDR3 protein: ASSPRGGVADTQY